The following is a TCR beta chain sequence with its context. Its antigen remains unknown. These data originate in a study of shared clonotypes between healthy human individuals. Whole-study findings and limits: The study's rarefaction showed incomplete sorted-subset sequencing despite large depth.

Data came from immunoSEQ multiplex PCR; TCRdb stores just in-frame clones and leaves some out. The sample has about 800,000 clones; roughly 96% are singletons. The naive CD8 subset, CD45RO-negative cells positively selected for CCR7, excluded terminally differentiated effector memory CD45RA+ cells. Study donors comprised healthy, HIV-negative adults devoid of recent acute infection or vaccination. Germline CDR1 reads SEHNR; CDR2 reads FQNEAQ (reference sequence). Deletions cut 2 bases from V and 1 base from J, with 8 bases between. The CDR3 consists of 14 residues. This clonotype was sampled from a man aged 25-45 years in good health. The source material was naive CD8+ T cells sorted from blood. The chain has TRBV7-9 and TRBJ2-5; weak D call: TRBD2 (5 bases). The CDR3 sequence is CASSLMAGQETQYF. In nucleotides, the CDR3 is TGTGCCAGCAGCTTAATGGCGGGCCAAGAGACCCAGTACTTC.